The rows below give T cell receptor beta chains drawn from one sample of a study of OX40 agonist ivuxolimab in advanced cancers. This table comes from immunoSEQ multiplex PCR, and its TCRdb copy is limited to in-frame clones, with some not included. Of tens of thousands of clones detected, 91% appear once; the ten largest clones hold more than 1.5%. Source: CD4+ or CD8+ T cells sorted from blood, taken in a trial of the OX40 agonist ivuxolimab. All receptors derive from an adult with an advanced solid tumor such as melanoma, head and neck, liver or kidney cancer. The CDR3 runs from the conserved cysteine through the conserved F or W. A D gene is named only where the DNA matches it firmly. Clone size is stated in some rows and not others, as once, few, many or a class when expanded.

size: .; J: TRBJ2-2; D: .; V: TRBV4-3; CDR3: CASSQDEGTGELFF; DNA: TGCGCCAGCAGCCAAGATGAAGGGACCGGGGAGCTGTTTTTT
size: .; J: TRBJ1-6; D: .; V: TRBV7-6; CDR3: CASSYSLGAEGSPLHF; DNA: TGTGCCAGCAGCTATAGTCTAGGGGCCGAGGGATCACCCCTCCACTTT
size: .; J: TRBJ2-3; D: .; V: TRBV28; CDR3: CASSSVGTQYF; DNA: TGTGCCAGCAGTTCGGTTGGTACGCAGTATTTT
size: .; J: TRBJ2-5; D: .; V: TRBV11-2; CDR3: CASSLVAETQYF; DNA: TGTGCCAGCAGCTTAGTTGCAGAGACCCAGTACTTC
size: .; J: TRBJ2-1; D: .; V: TRBV19; CDR3: CASSPGWGLSYNEQFF; DNA: TGTGCCAGTAGTCCCGGGTGGGGGCTCTCCTACAATGAGCAGTTCTTC
size: .; J: TRBJ2-3; D: .; V: TRBV18; CDR3: CASSPPLLDTQYF; DNA: TGTGCCAGCTCACCACCCCTACTAGATACGCAGTATTTT
size: .; J: TRBJ2-7; D: TRBD1; V: TRBV4-1; CDR3: CASSHPTGGIYEQYF; DNA: TGCGCCAGCAGCCACCCCACAGGGGGGATCTACGAGCAGTACTTC
size: .; J: TRBJ1-2; D: TRBD1; V: TRBV5-4; CDR3: CASSKTGAVGYTF; DNA: TGTGCCAGCAGCAAGACAGGGGCGGTTGGCTACACCTTC
size: .; J: TRBJ1-6; D: TRBD1; V: TRBV9; CDR3: CASSGTGTGESPLHF; DNA: TGTGCCAGCAGCGGGACCGGGACAGGGGAATCACCCCTCCACTTT
size: .; J: TRBJ2-1; D: TRBD2; V: TRBV5-4; CDR3: CASSSGTSFHDEQFF; DNA: TGTGCCAGCAGCTCCGGGACTAGTTTTCACGATGAGCAGTTCTTC
size: .; J: TRBJ2-7; D: TRBD1; V: TRBV12-5; CDR3: CASGLVRDRGSPPTSYEQYF; DNA: TGTGCTAGTGGTTTGGTACGGGACAGAGGATCCCCCCCCACCTCCTACGAGCAGTACTTC
size: .; J: TRBJ1-2; D: .; V: TRBV30; CDR3: CAWTRTRDYGYTF; DNA: TGTGCCTGGACCCGGACAAGGGATTATGGCTACACCTTC
size: .; J: TRBJ2-1; D: TRBD2; V: TRBV18; CDR3: CASSSTSGMVNEQFF; DNA: TGTGCCAGCTCATCGACTAGCGGGATGGTTAATGAGCAGTTCTTC
size: .; J: TRBJ2-5; D: TRBD2; V: TRBV6-5; CDR3: CASRKTSGVQETQYF; DNA: TGTGCCAGCAGAAAAACTAGCGGAGTTCAAGAGACCCAGTACTTC
size: once; J: TRBJ2-5; D: .; V: TRBV18; CDR3: CASSLRPEETQYF; DNA: TGTGCCAGCTCACTTAGACCGGAAGAGACCCAGTACTTC
size: .; J: TRBJ1-3; D: .; V: TRBV28; CDR3: CASSSGGGHTSGNTIYF; DNA: TGTGCCAGCAGTTCCGGGGGCGGACACACCTCTGGAAACACCATATATTTT
size: few; J: TRBJ1-1; D: .; V: TRBV5-1; CDR3: CASSPGGPHQGTEAFF; DNA: TGCGCCAGCAGCCCCGGAGGCCCCCACCAGGGCACTGAAGCTTTCTTT
size: once; J: TRBJ2-7; D: .; V: TRBV2; CDR3: CASNLGQSYEQYF; DNA: TGTGCCAGCAACCTTGGTCAGAGCTACGAGCAGTACTTC
size: medium-sized; J: TRBJ2-7; D: TRBD2; V: TRBV4-1; CDR3: CASSQIIPKRGSSYEQYF; DNA: TGCGCCAGCAGCCAAATTATCCCAAAGCGGGGGAGCTCCTACGAGCAGTACTTC
size: .; J: TRBJ2-1; D: .; V: TRBV7-8; CDR3: CASSLDGSGRYNEQFF; DNA: TGTGCCAGCAGCTTAGACGGTAGCGGACGATACAATGAGCAGTTCTTC